This entry lists 27 T cell receptor beta chains sequenced from one sample in a study of blood T cells in healthy people across ages. The second PCR ran about 6 to 12 cycles with a sample-barcoded 5' primer and J-beta primers. TCRdb analysed the 5' RACE reads with MiXCR anew, one entry per CDR3 protein. The top ten clones hold roughly 6.3% of a sample with about 1,400,000 distinct CDR3 sequences, 59% of them seen once. Source material: blood. These TCRs come from a man between 18 and 35 years old in good health.

The chain employs TRBV20-1 and TRBJ2-1; D is perhaps TRBD1 (6 bases). The CDR3 extends over 15 amino acids. CDR1 and CDR2 from the germline V gene are DFQATT and SNEGSKA (reference sequence). V lost 5 bases to trimming and J lost 13 bases, with 27 bases between them. The DNA of the CDR3 is TGCAGTGCTGCTTTCAGAGGACAGTCAATAGAGACCCAGTTCTTC. Translation gives CSAAFRGQSIETQFF.

The chain links TRBV6-5 to TRBJ2-1; D tentatively fits TRBD1 or TRBD2 (5 bases each). CDR3 length equals 14 residues. The V and J ends lost 2 bases and 9 bases respectively, with 14 bases between them. Germline V gives CDR1 MNHEY, CDR2 SVGAGI. The CDR3 here is CASSYHQRGAEQFF. CDR3 coding DNA: TGTGCCAGCAGTTACCACCAGAGGGGTGCTGAGCAGTTCTTC.

The chain employs TRBV11-3 and TRBJ2-5; 9 nucleotides match TRBD2. The germline V gene has CDR1 SGHNT and CDR2 YENEEA. The CDR3 covers 15 residues. Trimming cost V 2 bases and J 4 bases; bases outside gene matches: 5. The CDR3 here is CASSLTGLATETQYF. CDR3 nucleotide sequence: TGTGCCAGCAGCTTAACGGGACTAGCTACAGAGACCCAGTACTTC.

This chain joins TRBV2 and TRBJ2-5; TRBD2 aligns across 8 bases. The CDR3 length is 17 residues. The germline CDR1 and CDR2 sequences are SNHLY and FYNNEI. V lost 3 bases, J lost 1 base, and 10 bases stayed unmatched. The CDR3 bases are TGTGCCAGCAGTGAGTCGGCCAGCGGGGGCCTCCAAGAGACCCAGTACTTC. This sequence encodes CASSESASGGLQETQYF.

The CDR3, as DNA: TGTGCCAGCAGCTATTCTCAGGGCAACTCCAATGAGCAGTTCTTC. Protein sequence: CASSYSQGNSNEQFF. This chain links TRBV12-3 or TRBV12-4 with TRBJ2-1, with D possibly TRBD1 on 5 matching bases. Trimming removed 6 bases from V and 6 bases from J, with 18 bases in between. This CDR3 spans 15 amino acids.

This chain joins TRBV30 and TRBJ2-1; weak D call: TRBD1 (5 bases). The J call is uncertain, as TRBJ2-7 better fits the DNA end. Germline-derived CDR1 and CDR2 are GTSNPN and SVGIG (reference sequence). The CDR3 has 12 residues. In nucleotides, the CDR3 is TGTGCCTGGAGTTTTGGGCAGGGCAAGCAGTACTTC. This gives the protein CAWSFGQGKQYF.

The chain couples TRBV6-5 to TRBJ2-4; TRBD1 aligns across 8 bases. The tail of the sequence fits TRBJ2-7 better, so the J call may be wrong. The length of the CDR3 is 14 residues. The germline V gene has CDR1 MNHEY and CDR2 SVGAGI. For the CDR3, the DNA is TGTGCCAGCAGTTACGGGACAGGTGAAACCGAGCAGTACTTC. Protein sequence: CASSYGTGETEQYF.

The chain has TRBV7-2 and TRBJ2-5; TRBD2 matches at 7 bases. This CDR3 has 14 residues. V lost 1 base and J lost 7; bases outside the gene matches: 6. Germline V gene data show CDR1 as SGHTA and CDR2 as FQGNSA. CDR3 nucleotides: TGTGCCAGCAGCTTAGAAAAGCGGGGAACGACCCAGTACTTC. Translated: CASSLEKRGTTQYF. Looking up the rest from reference TRBV7-2 and TRBJ2-5 gives the full variable domain: GAGVSQSPSNKVTEKGKDVELRCDPISGHTALYWYRQSLGQGLEFLIYFQGNSAPDKSGLPSDRFSAERTGGSVSTLTIQRTQQEDSAVYLCASSLEKRGTTQYFGPGTRLLVL.

V gene TRBV4-3 combines with J gene TRBJ2-2; perhaps TRBD1 as D (5 bases). The CDR3 has 14 amino acids. The germline V gene has CDR1 LGHNA and CDR2 YSLEER. V was pared by 6 bases and J by 6 bases, with 14 bases between. Here the CDR3 reads CASSPGSLAGELFF. The CDR3 DNA reads as TGCGCCAGCAGTCCAGGGTCGTTAGCCGGGGAGCTGTTTTTT.

The J gene is TRBJ2-3, the V gene TRBV4-2, with D perhaps matching TRBD2 (5 bases). With 7 bases removed from V and 2 bases from J, the gap between germline ends came to 13 bases. The CDR3 loop spans 14 amino acids. CDR1 and CDR2 (germline): LGHNA, YNFKEQ. The CDR3 here is CASTLTSDTDTQYF. Written as DNA, the CDR3 is TGTGCCAGCACCCTTACTAGTGACACAGATACGCAGTATTTT.

The gene calls are TRBV7-6 and TRBJ2-2; D is ambiguous. The CDR3 is 15 amino acids. Germline V gene data show CDR1 as SGHVS and CDR2 as FNYEAQ. V lost 5 bases and J 3 bases, leaving 13 bases between the germline ends. The CDR3 DNA is TGTGCCAGCAGCCTAACGGCGATTGACACCGGGGAGCTGTTTTTT. This codes for CASSLTAIDTGELFF.

As concerns this clonotype: Compared with germline, one end of the junction differs, possibly owing to a read error. The chain uses TRBV18 and TRBJ2-6, with D unclear. The germline V gene encodes CDR1 KGHSH and CDR2 LQKENI. CDR3 size: 15 residues. The CDR3 nucleotides are TGTGTCAGCTCATCCTTCGGGTCTGGGGCCAACGTCCTGACTTTC. Translation gives CVSSSFGSGANVLTF.

The gene calls are TRBV28 and TRBJ2-7; 9 nucleotides agree with TRBD2. CDR1 MDHEN and CDR2 SYDVKM come from the germline V gene. This CDR3 is built from 14 residues. With 5 bases clipped from V and 6 bases from J, the junction kept 8 bases outside the gene matches. CDR3: CASSPPGLAIEQYF. The CDR3 DNA follows: TGTGCCAGCAGTCCTCCGGGACTAGCTATCGAGCAGTACTTC.

The chain recombines TRBV4-1 with TRBJ2-5, with D perhaps matching TRBD1 (6 bases). The V end lost 2 bases, the J end lost 4 bases, and 14 bases lay between the germline ends. The germline V gene has CDR1 MGHRA and CDR2 YSYEKL. CDR3 length: 15 amino acids. CDR3 amino acids: CASSQQGGVGETQYF. The CDR3 DNA reads as TGCGCCAGCAGCCAACAAGGGGGTGTTGGAGAGACCCAGTACTTC.

The V gene is TRBV20-1, the J gene TRBJ2-5, with 12 nucleotides matching TRBD2. Germline values: CDR1 DFQATT, CDR2 SNEGSKA (reference sequence). The CDR3 is 16 amino acids. V was pared by 0 bases and J by 12 bases, with 14 bases of the junction left unmatched. The CDR3 sequence: CSARDLRFLAGGPEYF. CDR3 in DNA: TGCAGTGCTAGAGATCTCCGTTTCCTAGCGGGAGGGCCAGAGTACTTC.

This clonotype has only a few counts. The CDR3 region has the DNA TGCAGTGCTAGAGATGCGCAGGTCGGAGAGCAGTACTTC. Amino acids: CSARDAQVGEQYF. V and J are TRBV20-1 and TRBJ2-5; D gene ambiguous. In germline, CDR1 is DFQATT, CDR2 SNEGSKA (reference sequence). CDR3 length equals 13 residues. The germline V and J ends were trimmed by 0 bases and 11 bases, with 16 bases remaining between them.

This clonotype was picked up a small number of times. The chain couples TRBV2 to TRBJ2-1; 11 bases agree with TRBD2. The germline gives CDR1 SNHLY, CDR2 FYNNEI. The CDR3 is 15 residues long. Trimming took 6 bases from V and 6 from J; bases not matched to a gene: 7. CDR3 loop: CASSAGTSGFNEQFF. The CDR3 nucleotides are TGTGCCAGCAGCGCCGGGACTAGCGGATTCAATGAGCAGTTCTTC.

CDR3 sequence: CASRYQLSSPMDTQYF. The DNA for the CDR3 is TGTGCCAGCAGGTACCAGCTATCCTCACCCATGGATACGCAGTATTTT. V gene TRBV5-6 combines with J gene TRBJ2-3; D is ambiguous. The germline V gene encodes CDR1 SGHDT and CDR2 YYEEEE. This CDR3 has 16 amino acids. V lost 5 bases and J lost 6, with 22 bases in between. Together with reference TRBV5-6 and TRBJ2-3, the CDR3 gives the full variable domain: DAGVTQSPTHLIKTRGQQVTLRCSPKSGHDTVSWYQQALGQGPQFIFQYYEEEERQRGNFPDRFSGHQFPNYSSELNVNALLLGDSALYLCASRYQLSSPMDTQYFGPGTRLTVL.

The chain is built from TRBV7-2 and TRBJ2-5; weak D call: TRBD2 (5 bases). The end of the DNA is better explained by TRBJ2-7, so the J call may be wrong. This CDR3 is built from 14 residues. The V gene's germline CDR1 is SGHTA and CDR2 FQGNSA. The CDR3: CASSLVRGVDEQYF. The CDR3 DNA reads as TGTGCCAGCAGCTTAGTTCGGGGTGTGGACGAGCAGTACTTC.

The chain uses TRBV20-1 and TRBJ2-2; the D call may be TRBD1 or TRBD2 (5 bases each). This CDR3 has 14 amino acids. Germline V CDR1 and CDR2: DFQATT, SNEGSKA (reference sequence). The germline V and J ends were trimmed by 3 bases and 3 bases, with 11 bases remaining between them. The CDR3 nucleotides are TGCAGTGCTAGGGGACCGGTGGACACCGGGGAGCTGTTTTTT. Residues: CSARGPVDTGELFF.

This clonotype was counted between two and nine times. The J gene is TRBJ1-1, the V gene TRBV28, with D unclear. Between the trimmed V and J ends, which lost 3 bases and 2 bases, there was a span of 7 bases. This CDR3 is built from 13 residues. From germline, CDR1 is MDHEN and CDR2 SYDVKM. CDR3 residues: CASSFSINTEAFF. The CDR3 nucleotides read TGTGCCAGCAGTTTCTCAATCAACACTGAAGCTTTCTTT.

This clonotype has a single count. The rearrangement uses TRBV2 and TRBJ1-2; the D gene is possibly TRBD1 (5 bases). Germline assignment: CDR1 SNHLY and CDR2 FYNNEI. The CDR3 contains 13 residues. V was pared by 4 bases and J by 8 bases, with 14 bases between. The CDR3 region has the DNA TGTGCCAGCAGTGGCCGGTCAGGGATCGGCTACACCTTC. It translates to CASSGRSGIGYTF.

The J gene is TRBJ1-2, the V gene TRBV25-1; tentatively, D is TRBD1 (5 bases). Between the trimmed V and J ends, which lost 3 bases and 8 bases, there was a span of 16 bases. Germline V gene data show CDR1 as MGHDK and CDR2 as SYGVNS. This CDR3 has 14 residues. The CDR3 DNA is TGTGCCAGCAGTGATGTGGGGGGGTCGAACGGCTACACCTTC. Translating gives CASSDVGGSNGYTF.

The DNA for the CDR3 is TGCGCCAGCAGCCCGGGAGGAGGGGAGGGTGAGCAGTTCTTC. Encoded protein: CASSPGGGEGEQFF. The chain recombines TRBV5-1 with TRBJ2-1; TRBD2 agrees at 7 bases. CDR3 length: 14 amino acids. Germline V gives CDR1 SGHRS, CDR2 YFSETQ. The V segment lost 4 bases and the J segment 9 bases; nucleotides outside the gene matches: 10.

The chain recombines TRBV6-5 with TRBJ1-1; D not resolved. This CDR3 is built from 14 residues. Trimming took off 0 bases at V and 3 bases at J, with 8 bases between the two ends. Germline V gene data show CDR1 as MNHEY and CDR2 as SVGAGI. The CDR3 DNA is TGTGCCAGCAGTTACTCGCTGGTAGACACTGAAGCTTTCTTT. Translation gives CASSYSLVDTEAFF.

V and J are TRBV20-1 and TRBJ1-6; perhaps TRBD1 as D (6 bases). Per germline, CDR1 DFQATT and CDR2 SNEGSKA (reference sequence). The V gene lost 2 bases and the J gene lost 10 bases, with 15 bases spanning the gap. The CDR3 sequence is 14 residues long. CDR3 sequence: CSARLDRRGSPLHF. In DNA form, the CDR3 reads TGCAGTGCTAGACTCGACAGGAGGGGGTCACCCCTCCACTTT.

The J gene is TRBJ2-2, the V gene TRBV7-2; the D gene is possibly TRBD1 (5 bases). The CDR3 is 14 residues long. CDR1 is SGHTA, CDR2 FQGNSA, per germline. V gave up 5 bases and J gave up 6 bases, with 13 bases separating them. This CDR3 is CASSLRVDAGELFF. CDR3 bases: TGTGCCAGCAGCCTCAGGGTAGACGCCGGGGAGCTGTTTTTT.